The 11 T cell receptor beta chains below come from one sample, sequenced in a study of shared clonotypes between healthy human individuals. Assay used: immunoSEQ multiplex PCR; TCRdb lists only in-frame clones, some missing. This sample has about 1.5 million clones; 95% to 97% occur once, and the top ten carry roughly 1.2%. Source material: naive CD4+ T cells sorted from blood. Stated subset: CD45RA+ positively selected. These receptors all come from a man between 25 and 39 years old in good health.

This clone occurred once. This chain links TRBV19 with TRBJ1-5, with no clear D. The CDR3 is 12 residues long. The V gene lost 7 bases and the J gene lost 4 bases, with 8 bases spanning the gap. Germline loops: CDR1 LNHDA, CDR2 SQIVND (reference sequence). The CDR3 is CASKVENQPQHF. CDR3 sequence (DNA): TGTGCCAGTAAGGTCGAGAATCAGCCCCAGCATTTT.

V and J are TRBV5-1 and TRBJ2-3; 8 nucleotides line up with TRBD1. The CDR3 is 16 amino acids. Germline loops: CDR1 SGHRS, CDR2 YFSETQ. J lost 0 bases, V lost 6 bases, and 9 bases had no gene match. As DNA, the CDR3 is TGCGCCAGCAACTACAGGGGGTCCACTAGCACAGATACGCAGTATTTT. This encodes CASNYRGSTSTDTQYF.

The J gene is TRBJ2-2, the V gene TRBV6-6; D is perhaps TRBD2 (6 bases). The CDR3 spans 16 residues. V lost 2 bases, J lost 6 bases, and 16 bases lay in between. Germline V gene lookup returns CDR1 MNHNY and CDR2 SVGAGI (reference sequence). As DNA, the CDR3 is TGTGCCAGCAGTTACGCGGGACTCCCGAAACCCGGGGAGCTGTTTTTT. It yields the protein CASSYAGLPKPGELFF.

The gene calls are TRBV2 and TRBJ2-3; 13 bases map to TRBD2. V shed 2 bases and J 7 bases; nucleotides not matched to a gene: 6. Germline CDR1 reads SNHLY; CDR2 reads FYNNEI. CDR3 length: 16 residues. The CDR3 is CASSEFTSGRANTQYF. The CDR3 region has the DNA TGTGCCAGCAGTGAATTTACTAGCGGGAGGGCCAATACGCAGTATTTT.

The chain is built from TRBV28 and TRBJ2-3; TRBD2 might be the D (5 bases). Germline loops: CDR1 MDHEN, CDR2 SYDVKM. There are 16 residues in the CDR3. The ends were cut back, 5 bases at V and 1 base at J, with 16 bases in the middle. The CDR3 reads CASSPLVGIGTDTQYF. CDR3 bases: TGTGCCAGCAGTCCCCTAGTCGGGATTGGCACAGATACGCAGTATTTT.

V gene TRBV10-3 combines with J gene TRBJ2-2, with 9 nucleotides matching TRBD1. The V segment lost 1 base and the J segment 4 bases; nucleotides outside the gene matches: 1. Germline values: CDR1 ENHRY, CDR2 SYGVKD. The CDR3 covers 15 residues. The CDR3: CAISEWGQGTGELFF. In nucleotides, the CDR3 is TGTGCCATCAGTGAGTGGGGACAGGGCACCGGGGAGCTGTTTTTT.

Concerning this clone: The sample contains more than one DNA sequence encoding this CDR3. The rearrangement joins TRBV9 to TRBJ2-5, with D hard to call. The V gene's germline CDR1 is SGDLS and CDR2 YYNGEE. This CDR3 comprises 12 residues. V was shortened by 3 bases and J by 5 bases, with 8 bases between the two germline ends. The CDR3 sequence is CASSAVGETQYF. The DNA for the CDR3 is TGTGCCAGCAGCGCCGTTGGGGAGACCCAGTACTTC.

As regards this clone: The sample contains more than one DNA sequence encoding this CDR3. V gene TRBV5-1 combines with J gene TRBJ2-3; D call uncertain. Trimming pared 1 base from V and 4 bases from J, leaving 7 bases between. CDR1 is SGHRS and CDR2 is YFSETQ in the germline V gene. The CDR3 runs to 13 residues. CDR3 sequence (DNA): TGCGCCAGCAGCTTGTTAGTTTCAGATACGCAGTATTTT. Its protein product is CASSLLVSDTQYF.

The DNA for the CDR3 is TGTGCCACCAGCAGAGATCGGTGGCGGGACAGGGAGGATGGCTACACCTTC. Translation: CATSRDRWRDREDGYTF. The chain joins TRBV15 to TRBJ1-2, with TRBD1 identical over 9 bases. Trimming cost V 0 bases and J 6 bases; bases outside gene matches: 11. The CDR3 consists of 17 residues. Per the germline V gene, CDR1 is LNHNV and CDR2 is YYDKDF (reference sequence).

The chain employs TRBV5-4 and TRBJ2-1, with TRBD2 matching over 13 bases. Germline V gene sequence: CDR1 SGHNT, CDR2 YYREEE (reference sequence). Trimming took 0 bases from V and 8 from J; bases not matched to a gene: 5. The CDR3 is 16 amino acids. CDR3 bases: TGTGCCAGCAGCTTGGGCCGGACTAGCGGGAGTTATGAGCAGTTCTTC. It codes for CASSLGRTSGSYEQFF.

The chain combines TRBV5-4 with TRBJ1-1; possibly TRBD1 for D (5 bases). The germline V gene encodes CDR1 SGHNT and CDR2 YYREEE (reference sequence). Trimming removed 4 bases at V and 5 bases at J, with 18 bases between. The CDR3 has 15 amino acids. The CDR3 sequence is CASSGVDGAGTEAFF. The DNA of the CDR3 is TGTGCCAGCAGCGGGGTCGACGGGGCGGGGACTGAAGCTTTCTTT.